The 21 T cell receptor beta chains below were found in one sample sequenced in a study of early T cells in non-severe SARS-CoV-2 infection. One entry per CDR3 protein, called by TCRdb with MiXCR from the 5' RACE reads. Of roughly 30,000 distinct CDR3 sequences detected, 5.5% to 6% appear once; the ten largest clones hold 10% to 15%. Material: whole blood. Receptor source: an adult who was a healthcare worker with PCR-confirmed SARS-CoV-2 infection or an uninfected control (not recorded which).

In its sample, this clonotype was seen a few times. This rearrangement joins TRBV3-1 to TRBJ1-2; weak D call: TRBD1 (5 bases). CDR3 length equals 12 residues. Trimming took off 6 bases at V and 4 bases at J, with 9 bases between the two ends. The germline gives CDR1 LGHDT, CDR2 YNNKEL (reference sequence). The CDR3 DNA reads as TGTGCCAGCAGTCTACAGGCCTATGGCTACACCTTC. Protein sequence: CASSLQAYGYTF.

V is TRBV19 and J is TRBJ1-5, with D unclear. Per the germline V gene, CDR1 is LNHDA and CDR2 is SQIVND (reference sequence). V lost 2 bases and J lost 5, with 13 bases in between. The CDR3 extends over 15 amino acids. The CDR3 DNA reads TGTGCCAGTAGTATACGGGTGTTGATGGATCAGCCCCAGCATTTT. Translated, it gives CASSIRVLMDQPQHF.

Ten or more counts support this clonotype. CDR3 bases: TGTGCCAGCAGCTCTTCCCGCAATGAGCAGTTCTTC. It codes for CASSSSRNEQFF. The chain couples TRBV11-2 to TRBJ2-1, with no clear D. V lost 4 bases to trimming and J lost 6 bases, with 7 bases between them. Germline V lookup: CDR1 SGHAT, CDR2 FQNNGV. The CDR3 is made up of 12 amino acids.

This clonotype was detected ten times or more. This chain uses TRBV11-2 with TRBJ2-2; D uncertain. Germline V gene sequence: CDR1 SGHAT, CDR2 FQNNGV. This CDR3 is built from 15 residues. The V gene lost 4 bases and the J gene lost 4 bases, with 13 bases spanning the gap. CDR3 loop: CASSSSVVLTGELFF. In DNA form, the CDR3 reads TGTGCCAGCAGCTCTTCTGTGGTGCTCACCGGGGAGCTGTTTTTT. The full variable domain, its missing parts supplied by reference TRBV11-2 and TRBJ2-2, is EAGVAQSPRYKIIEKRQSVAFWCNPISGHATLYWYQQILGQGPKLLIQFQNNGVVDDSQLPKDRFSAERLKGVDSTLKIQPAKLEDSAVYLCASSSSVVLTGELFFGEGSRLTVL.

This clonotype was counted a few times. The chain recombines TRBV30 with TRBJ1-1; 9 bases map to TRBD1. With 0 bases clipped from V and 12 bases from J, the junction kept 8 bases outside the gene matches. This CDR3 comprises 13 residues. CDR1 GTSNPN and CDR2 SVGIG come from the germline V gene (reference sequence). DNA for the CDR3: TGTGCCTGGAGTGTAGGGACAGGGTTCGAGTCTTTCTTT. This translates into CAWSVGTGFESFF.

This clonotype was detected ten times or more. The gene calls are TRBV5-1 and TRBJ2-7; D not certain. This CDR3 contains 14 residues. CDR1 and CDR2 (germline): SGHRS, YFSETQ. Trimming took 0 bases from V and 2 from J, leaving 9 bases between them. CDR3 DNA sequence: TGCGCCAGCAGCTTGGAGAACAGAGCCTACGAGCAGTACTTC. This translates into CASSLENRAYEQYF.

Many counts were recorded for this clonotype. The genes are TRBV6-6 and TRBJ2-2; D is uncertain. The CDR3 consists of 16 residues. Germline values: CDR1 MNHNY, CDR2 SVGAGI (reference sequence). V was trimmed by 2 bases and J by 0 bases, leaving 10 bases between them. The CDR3 DNA follows: TGTGCCAGCAGTTACCCAGACGTCGCGAACACCGGGGAGCTGTTTTTT. Its translation: CASSYPDVANTGELFF.

This clonotype was seen many times. The chain joins TRBV2 to TRBJ1-5; D is unresolved. CDR3 length: 16 residues. From germline, CDR1 is SNHLY and CDR2 FYNNEI. V lost 3 bases to trimming and J lost 5 bases, with 17 bases between them. CDR3 bases: TGTGCCAGCAGTGAGGATAGTTGGGAAGCCGATCAGCCCCAGCATTTT. Translating gives CASSEDSWEADQPQHF.

This clonotype was seen at least ten times. This chain links TRBV6-6 with TRBJ1-5; TRBD1 might be the D (5 bases). The V end was cut by 2 bases, the J end by 5 bases, with 13 bases between. The CDR3 is 15 residues long. Germline assignment: CDR1 MNHNY and CDR2 SVGAGI (reference sequence). Written as DNA, the CDR3 is TGTGCCAGCAGTTACGGGGGGATTAGGTATCAGCCCCAGCATTTT. Amino acids: CASSYGGIRYQPQHF.

On this clonotype itself: A much larger clone is a single base away; this may be a read error. CDR3 coding DNA: TGTGCCAGCTGCACTCGGGGGGCCAGCGAGACCCAGTACTTC. Translating it yields CASCTRGASETQYF. The V and J genes are TRBV11-3 and TRBJ2-5; D perhaps matches TRBD2 (7 bases). This CDR3 comprises 14 residues. Germline-derived CDR1 and CDR2 are SGHNT and YENEEA. The V and J ends lost 8 bases and 5 bases respectively, with 18 bases between them.

V is TRBV11-2 and J is TRBJ2-7, with D possibly matching TRBD1 (5 bases). V was pared by 3 bases and J by 0 bases, with 12 bases between. CDR3 length equals 15 residues. Per germline, CDR1 SGHAT and CDR2 FQNNGV. The DNA of the CDR3 is TGTGCCAGCAGCTTCCTCAGGGCAAGCTCCTACGAGCAGTACTTC. Encoded protein: CASSFLRASSYEQYF.

This clonotype was seen many times. The CDR3 sequence: CASSEIRGGADTQYF. CDR3 DNA sequence: TGTGCCAGCAGTGAAATCCGGGGCGGTGCAGATACGCAGTATTTT. V usage is TRBV6-1 and J usage is TRBJ2-3; D is tentatively TRBD1 or TRBD2 (5 bases each). CDR1 MNHNS and CDR2 SASEGT come from the germline V gene. V was trimmed by 2 bases and J by 4 bases, leaving 13 bases between them. This CDR3 region has 15 residues.

The chain has TRBV19 and TRBJ2-5; TRBD1 agrees at 7 bases. CDR1 and CDR2 from the germline V gene are LNHDA and SQIVND (reference sequence). The CDR3 loop spans 14 amino acids. V shed 7 bases and J 4 bases; nucleotides not matched to a gene: 9. The CDR3 nucleotides are TGTGCCAGTACCCGGGACAGCCGGAGAGAGACCCAGTACTTC. Its protein is CASTRDSRRETQYF. Complete variable domain (other parts from reference TRBV19 and TRBJ2-5): DGGITQSPKYLFRKEGQNVTLSCEQNLNHDAMYWYRQDPGQGLRLIYYSQIVNDFQKGDIAEGYSVSREKKESFPLTVTSAQKNPTAFYLCASTRDSRRETQYFGPGTRLLVL.

This clonotype was counted between two and nine times. This chain connects TRBV5-8 to TRBJ1-2; the D gene is possibly TRBD1 (5 bases). Looked up from germline, CDR1 is SGHTS and CDR2 is YDEGEE. This CDR3 spans 15 amino acids. The germline V and J ends were trimmed by 0 bases and 7 bases, with 16 bases remaining between them. CDR3 coding DNA: TGTGCCAGCAGCTTGGCTGGGGGAATCTTCGGTGGCTACACCTTC. Amino acid sequence: CASSLAGGIFGGYTF.

In this sample, this clonotype turned up many times. This chain uses TRBV27 with TRBJ1-2; 12 nucleotides align to TRBD1. V trimming: 4 bases; J trimming: 8 bases; junction bases outside the gene matches: 8. Germline values: CDR1 MNHEY, CDR2 SMNVEV (reference sequence). This CDR3 comprises 15 residues. CDR3 nucleotides: TGTGCCAGCAGTTCCCCGGGACAGGGGGCGAGGGGCTACACCTTC. Amino acids: CASSSPGQGARGYTF.

This clonotype was counted at least ten times. The chain has TRBV20-1 and TRBJ2-4; D possibly uses TRBD1 or TRBD2 (5 bases each). Deletions cut 5 bases from V and 8 bases from J, with 13 bases between. From germline, CDR1 is DFQATT and CDR2 SNEGSKA (reference sequence). This CDR3 spans 12 amino acids. CDR3 loop: CSAGARDDIQYF. The CDR3 DNA follows: TGCAGTGCTGGCGCGAGGGACGACATTCAGTACTTC.

This clonotype was seen ten or more times. CDR3 in amino acids: CSAPVIGQLNNSPLHF. In nucleotides, the CDR3 is TGCAGTGCCCCGGTTATCGGGCAGTTAAATAATTCACCCCTCCACTTT. The chain joins TRBV20-1 to TRBJ1-6; D is undetermined. Per germline, CDR1 DFQATT and CDR2 SNEGSKA (reference sequence). Trimming took 6 bases from V and 5 from J, leaving 20 bases between them. The CDR3 is 16 amino acids.

The gene calls are TRBV7-2 and TRBJ1-2, with D perhaps TRBD1 (5 bases). From germline, CDR1 is SGHTA and CDR2 FQGNSA. V was pared by 5 bases and J by 6 bases, with 10 bases between. The CDR3 spans 12 residues. In DNA, the CDR3 is TGTGCCAGCAGCCCAGGGATACATGGCTACACCTTC. Translation gives CASSPGIHGYTF.

Ten or more counts support this clonotype. Here the CDR3 DNA reads TGTGCCAGCAGCCTACGACGGACTAATAAAGAGACCCAGTACTTC. Its translation: CASSLRRTNKETQYF. The chain uses TRBV5-4 and TRBJ2-5; D possibly corresponds to TRBD2 (6 bases). Germline V gene sequence: CDR1 SGHNT, CDR2 YYREEE (reference sequence). V lost 4 bases and J lost 3, with 16 bases in between. This CDR3 spans 15 amino acids. The full variable domain, completed using reference TRBV5-4 and TRBJ2-5, is ETGVTQSPTHLIKTRGQQVTLRCSSQSGHNTVSWYQQALGQGPQFIFQYYREEENGRGNFPPRFSGLQFPNYSSELNVNALELDDSALYLCASSLRRTNKETQYFGPGTRLLVL.

This clonotype was seen at least ten times. The CDR3 nucleotides read TGTGCCAGCACTTCACTCGGGACAGTTGAGCAGTTCTTC. It specifies CASTSLGTVEQFF. V gene TRBV6-2 or TRBV6-3 combines with J gene TRBJ2-1, with 7 bases matching TRBD1. Trimming took 7 bases from V and 9 from J; bases not matched to a gene: 9. The CDR3 has 13 residues. CDR1 is MNHEY and CDR2 is SVGEGT in the germline V gene.

Ten or more counts support this clonotype. This chain uses TRBV28 with TRBJ1-2, with D uncertain. The V end was cut by 4 bases, the J end by 5 bases, with 5 bases between. The CDR3 consists of 11 residues. The germline V gene encodes CDR1 MDHEN and CDR2 SYDVKM. CDR3 DNA: TGTGCCAGCAGTTCGGGGTATGGCTACACCTTC. As protein: CASSSGYGYTF.